A selection of T cell receptor beta chains follows, all from one sample in a study of T cell responses to AZD1222 COVID-19 vaccine. Libraries were prepared by immunoSEQ multiplex PCR; TCRdb keeps only in-frame clonotypes and omits some of them. This sample has 110,000 or so clones; just over 85% occur once, and the top ten carry 17%. The sample in question was peripheral blood, obtained 28 days after the second AZD1222 dose. The receptors shown here come from an adult who received the AZD1222 COVID-19 vaccine. Each CDR3 is given with its conserved first and last residue. Fields, in order: D gene, V gene, clone size, J gene, CDR3 DNA, CDR3 protein. A D gene is named only where the DNA matches it firmly. Clone size is given for some rows only: seen once, a few or many times, or a class if the clone is expanded.

TRBD2	TRBV11-2	NA	TRBJ2-5	TGTGCCAGCGAAATGACTAGCGGGAGTTCAGAGACCCAGTACTTC	CASEMTSGSSETQYF
TRBD2	TRBV2	NA	TRBJ2-3	TGTGCCAGCAGTGGCCAGACTAGCGGGAGTGGGTTT	CASSGQTSGSGF
TRBD1	TRBV28	medium-sized	TRBJ2-7	TGTGCCAGCAGGCCGGGACAGGGTCTTGTCGAGCAGTACTTC	CASRPGQGLVEQYF
NA	TRBV28	NA	TRBJ2-4	TGTGCCAGCAGTCACAGGCCTCTAGCCAAAAACATTCAGTACTTC	CASSHRPLAKNIQYF
NA	TRBV7-9	NA	TRBJ2-7	TGTGCCAGCAGCTTAACGGACGAGCAGTACTTC	CASSLTDEQYF
NA	TRBV9	NA	TRBJ2-6	TGTGCCAGCAGCGGGGGGCCGGTAGGGGCCAACGTCCTGACTTTC	CASSGGPVGANVLTF
NA	TRBV7-9	NA	TRBJ1-3	TGTGCCAGCAGCTTAGGGGCTGGAAACACCATATATTTT	CASSLGAGNTIYF
NA	TRBV3-1/TRBV3-2	NA	TRBJ2-7	TGTGCCAGCAGCCAAGACCCGACCTACGAGCAGTACTTC	CASSQDPTYEQYF
NA	TRBV7-9	NA	TRBJ1-1	TGTGCCAGCAGCCCCGCAGGGTCGGCTGAAGCTTTCTTT	CASSPAGSAEAFF
NA	TRBV5-1	NA	TRBJ1-1	TGCGCCAGCAGCTTGGGGGATTCGGGGAGGACTGAAGCTTTCTTT	CASSLGDSGRTEAFF
NA	TRBV10-3	NA	TRBJ1-5	TGTGCCATCAGTTTGGGCCCAGAGGGGAATCAGCCCCAGCATTTT	CAISLGPEGNQPQHF
NA	TRBV27	NA	TRBJ1-6	TGTGCCAGCATGGTCAGGGGAAATAATTCACCCCTCCACTTT	CASMVRGNNSPLHF
TRBD1	TRBV30	NA	TRBJ1-1	TGTGCCTGGAGTCCTGGACAGGGGGCTGAAGCTTTCTTT	CAWSPGQGAEAFF
NA	TRBV12-3/TRBV12-4	NA	TRBJ1-1	TGTGCCAGCAGTTTAGTAGGGGTCACTGAAGCTTTCTTT	CASSLVGVTEAFF
TRBD1	TRBV11-2	NA	TRBJ2-7	TGTGCCAGCAGCTTAAGAGGACAGGGTCTAACCTACGAGCAGTACTTC	CASSLRGQGLTYEQYF
NA	TRBV4-1	NA	TRBJ2-1	TGCGCCAGCAGCCCCGTGGGGTACAATGAGCAGTTCTTC	CASSPVGYNEQFF
TRBD2	TRBV7-2	few	TRBJ2-7	TGTGCCAGCAGCCAAGCGGGGGGGATAAATTACGAGCAGTACTTC	CASSQAGGINYEQYF
NA	TRBV10-3	once	TRBJ2-7	TGTGCCATCAGTGACCCGGGAACCTCTCACGAGCAGTACTTC	CAISDPGTSHEQYF
TRBD1	TRBV5-1	NA	TRBJ2-7	TGCGCCAGCAGCTTGGGGGACAGGGAGAACGAGCAGTACTTC	CASSLGDRENEQYF
NA	TRBV29-1	NA	TRBJ2-7	TGCAGCGTTAACAGGGAGGGTTACGAGCAGTACTTC	CSVNREGYEQYF
NA	TRBV18	NA	TRBJ1-1	TGTGCCAGCTCACCACGTCAACTCCTCCGGGGCACTGAAGCTTTCTTT	CASSPRQLLRGTEAFF
NA	TRBV5-1	once	TRBJ1-2	TGCGCCAGCAGCTTTAACAGGGACATCTATGGCTACACCTTC	CASSFNRDIYGYTF
NA	TRBV28	once	TRBJ1-1	TGTGCCAGCAGTTCCCTTCGAAGCACTGAAGCTTTCTTT	CASSSLRSTEAFF
NA	TRBV6-2/TRBV6-3	NA	TRBJ2-5	TGTGCCAGCAGTTCTAGACGGTCAGACGAGGCCCAGTACTTC	CASSSRRSDEAQYF
TRBD1	TRBV7-9	NA	TRBJ1-5	TGTGCCAGCAGCCCAGGGACAGGGGGTCAGCCCCAGCATTTT	CASSPGTGGQPQHF
NA	TRBV5-1	NA	TRBJ2-3	TGCGCCAGCAGCTTGGGGGCTTTGCGCACAGATACGCAGTATTTT	CASSLGALRTDTQYF
NA	TRBV30	few	TRBJ1-2	TGTGCCTGGGGACCCAGGGGTGGCTATGGCTACACCTTC	CAWGPRGGYGYTF
TRBD2	TRBV7-6	NA	TRBJ2-1	TGTGCCAGCAGCCTCACTAGCGGGAGGCTGAGCTCCTACAATGAGCAGTTCTTC	CASSLTSGRLSSYNEQFF
NA	TRBV3-1/TRBV3-2	NA	TRBJ1-2	TGTGCCAGCAGCCAAGGGGACCGCGGCTATGGCTACACCTTC	CASSQGDRGYGYTF
NA	TRBV6-1	NA	TRBJ2-2	TGTGCCAGCAGTGAAGTAGTAGCGCGGGCCGGGGAGCTGTTTTTT	CASSEVVARAGELFF
TRBD1	TRBV11-2	NA	TRBJ1-3	TGTGCCAGCAGCCACGTTCGGAGACAGGGGGCTGGAAACACCATATATTTT	CASSHVRRQGAGNTIYF
NA	TRBV24-1	NA	TRBJ2-3	TGTGCCACCAGTTATAGCGCAGATACGCAGTATTTT	CATSYSADTQYF
TRBD2	TRBV11-2	NA	TRBJ2-7	TGTGCCAGCAGCTTTAGCGGGACATCGGGCGAGCAGTACTTC	CASSFSGTSGEQYF
NA	TRBV10-1	few	TRBJ2-5	TGCGCCACAACCCTTCTTCGGGGCGGGGAGCACCAAGAGACCCAGTACTTC	CATTLLRGGEHQETQYF
TRBD2	TRBV7-2	NA	TRBJ2-7	TGTGCCAGCAGCTTAGACCCTAGCGGCATCTACGAGCAGTACTTC	CASSLDPSGIYEQYF
NA	TRBV27	NA	TRBJ2-7	TGTGCCAGCAGTTTAAGGGGGACTAACCCCTACGAGCAGTACTTC	CASSLRGTNPYEQYF
TRBD1	TRBV28	NA	TRBJ2-7	TGTGCCAGCGTAACGGGACAGGGGGGCGAGCAGTACTTC	CASVTGQGGEQYF
TRBD1	TRBV4-2	NA	TRBJ1-2	TGTGCCAGCAGCCAAGTCGGACAGGGCGATGGCTACACCTTC	CASSQVGQGDGYTF
TRBD2	TRBV14	once	TRBJ2-3	TGTGCCAGCAGCCAAGAGACTAGCGGGACAGATACGCAGTATTTT	CASSQETSGTDTQYF
NA	TRBV18	once	TRBJ1-1	TGTGCCAGCTCCCCGGGGCAAGGGAGCACTGAAGCTTTCTTT	CASSPGQGSTEAFF
NA	TRBV19	NA	TRBJ1-5	TGTGCCAGTAGTATAGCTCGGACAGCAGCTGACCCCGACAATCAGCCCCAGCATTTT	CASSIARTAADPDNQPQHF
TRBD1	TRBV5-1	NA	TRBJ2-7	TGCGCCAGCAGACCGGGACAGGGGGCAATCGCCTACGAGCAGTACTTC	CASRPGQGAIAYEQYF
NA	TRBV3-1/TRBV3-2	NA	TRBJ2-5	TGTGCCAGCAGGCTATCTAGGGCGGAGACCCAGTACTTC	CASRLSRAETQYF
NA	TRBV5-4	few	TRBJ1-2	TGTGCCAGCAGCTTACGGGCAGCCCACTATGGCTACACCTTC	CASSLRAAHYGYTF
NA	TRBV4-3	NA	TRBJ2-7	TGCGCCAGCAGCTTCGCAGGGGACGAGCAGTACTTC	CASSFAGDEQYF